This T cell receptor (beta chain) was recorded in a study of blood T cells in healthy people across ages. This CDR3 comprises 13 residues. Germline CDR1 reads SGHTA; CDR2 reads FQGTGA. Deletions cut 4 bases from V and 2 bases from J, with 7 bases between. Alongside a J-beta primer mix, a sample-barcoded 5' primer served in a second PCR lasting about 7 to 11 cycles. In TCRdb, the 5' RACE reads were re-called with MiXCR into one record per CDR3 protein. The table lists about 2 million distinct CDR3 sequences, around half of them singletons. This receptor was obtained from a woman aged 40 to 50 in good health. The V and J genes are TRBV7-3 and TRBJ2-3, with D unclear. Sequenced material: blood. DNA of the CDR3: TGTGCCAGCAGCTCCGGGTTCACAGATACGCAGTATTTT. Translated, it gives CASSSGFTDTQYF.